This TCR beta chain was sequenced for a study of shared clonotypes between healthy human individuals. A remark on this clone: Its target is unknown.

Naive CD8 cells lacked CD45RO, underwent positive selection for CCR7 and left out terminally differentiated effector memory CD45RA+ cells. Trimming took off 6 bases at V and 5 bases at J, with 17 bases between the two ends. The germline V gene has CDR1 MNHEY and CDR2 SVGAGI. The CDR3 has 14 amino acids. General observations from the study: Clonotypes which were not shared had lower generation probabilities than clonotypes that all four donors shared.

Assay runs were performed at deep level. The protocol was immunoSEQ multiplex PCR, while the TCRdb copy is restricted to in-frame clones and leaves out a portion. The table shows about 2.1 million clones, with 93% occurring only once. The material sequenced was naive CD8+ T cells from PBMCs. The TCR was taken from a young man in good health. Some clones in this sample may be carry-over from other donors' samples. The chain combines TRBV6-5 with TRBJ2-7, with unresolved D. The CDR3 here is CASRNGGRVDEQYF. DNA for the CDR3: TGTGCCAGCAGAAACGGTGGAAGGGTGGACGAGCAGTACTTC.